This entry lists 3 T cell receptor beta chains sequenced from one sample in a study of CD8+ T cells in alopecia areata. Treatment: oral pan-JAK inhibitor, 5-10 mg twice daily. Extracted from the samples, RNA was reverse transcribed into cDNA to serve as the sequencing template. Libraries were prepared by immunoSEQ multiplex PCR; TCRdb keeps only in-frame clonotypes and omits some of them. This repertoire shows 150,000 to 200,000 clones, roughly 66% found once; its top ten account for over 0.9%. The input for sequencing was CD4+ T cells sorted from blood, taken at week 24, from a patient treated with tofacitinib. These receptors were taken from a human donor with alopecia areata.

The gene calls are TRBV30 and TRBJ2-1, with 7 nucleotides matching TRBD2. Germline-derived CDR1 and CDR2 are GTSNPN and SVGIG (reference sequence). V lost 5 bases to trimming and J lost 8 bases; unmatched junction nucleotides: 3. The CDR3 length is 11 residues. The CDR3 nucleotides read TGTGCCTGGGGAACTAGCGATGAGCAGTTCTTC. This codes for CAWGTSDEQFF. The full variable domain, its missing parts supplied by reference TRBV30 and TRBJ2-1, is SQTIHQWPATLVQPVGSPLSLECTVEGTSNPNLYWYRQAAGRGLQLLFYSVGIGQISSEVPQNLSASRPQDRQFILSSKKLLLSDSGFYLCAWGTSDEQFFGPGTRLTVL.

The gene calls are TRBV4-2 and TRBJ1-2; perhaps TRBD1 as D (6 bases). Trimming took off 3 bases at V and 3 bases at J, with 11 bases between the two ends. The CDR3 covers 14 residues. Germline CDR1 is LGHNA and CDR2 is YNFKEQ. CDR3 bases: TGTGCCAGCAGCCACGAGGACAGTCACTATGGCTACACCTTC. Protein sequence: CASSHEDSHYGYTF.

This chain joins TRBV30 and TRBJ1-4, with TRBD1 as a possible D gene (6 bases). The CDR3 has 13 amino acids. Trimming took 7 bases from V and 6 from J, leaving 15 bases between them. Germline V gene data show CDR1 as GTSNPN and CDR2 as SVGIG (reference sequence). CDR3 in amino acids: CASTRDTYEKLFF. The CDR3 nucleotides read TGTGCCTCAACCCGGGACACTTATGAAAAACTGTTTTTT. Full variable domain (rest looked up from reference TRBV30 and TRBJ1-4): SQTIHQWPATLVQPVGSPLSLECTVEGTSNPNLYWYRQAAGRGLQLLFYSVGIGQISSEVPQNLSASRPQDRQFILSSKKLLLSDSGFYLCASTRDTYEKLFFGSGTQLSVL.